Below are 32 T cell receptor beta chains sequenced from a single sample in a study of T cell repertoires in aging, cancer and after chemotherapy. Multiplex touch-down PCR with TRB-A/B primers amplified rearranged V-D-J TRB sequences. TCRdb re-called the multiplex PCR reads through MiXCR, storing one row per CDR3 protein. The sample includes about 660 distinct CDR3 sequences, around 39% seen only once; the top ten take roughly 20%. Peripheral blood genomic DNA, not sorted cells or RNA, was the template. Material for sequencing was blood. The receptor source for this set is a human donor with a solid tumor.

The chain is built from TRBV6-6 and TRBJ1-5; 7 bases fit TRBD1. Trimming at V came to 3 bases and at J to 2 bases, leaving 7 bases not matched to a gene. Germline CDR1 and CDR2: MNHNY and SVGAGI (reference sequence). This CDR3 is built from 16 residues. The DNA of the CDR3 is TGTGCCAGCAGTTATGGAGGGGGCCGGGGCAATCAGCCCCAGCATTTT. Protein product: CASSYGGGRGNQPQHF.

This clonotype was recorded a few times. V is TRBV6-2 or TRBV6-3 and J is TRBJ2-2, with D unresolved. Trimming cost V 11 bases and J 4 bases, with 14 bases left between them. Germline assignment: CDR1 MNHEY and CDR2 SVGEGT. The CDR3 is made up of 13 amino acids. For the CDR3, the DNA is TGTGCCGTCTCCAGACCTTTCACCGGGGAGCTGTTTTTT. This encodes CAVSRPFTGELFF.

The chain uses TRBV5-5 and TRBJ1-5, with a possible D match to TRBD1 (5 bases). V was pared by 5 bases and J by 2 bases, with 14 bases between. Per germline, CDR1 SGHKS and CDR2 YYEKEE (reference sequence). The CDR3 is 15 residues long. CDR3 nucleotides: TGTGCCAGCAGTTCGTACGGGGGGGGCAATCAGCCCCAGCATTTT. This codes for CASSSYGGGNQPQHF.

This clonotype was picked up one time. The chain links TRBV6-1 to TRBJ2-3; D not certain. V was shortened by 10 bases and J by 0 bases, with 17 bases between the two germline ends. The CDR3 runs 15 residues. Germline loops: CDR1 MNHNS, CDR2 SASEGT. As DNA, the CDR3 is TGTGCCACATCTGTACAGAAATACAGCACAGATACGCAGTATTTT. Its translation is CATSVQKYSTDTQYF.

The chain has TRBV6-1 and TRBJ2-7, with D perhaps matching TRBD1 (6 bases). Germline CDR1 reads MNHNS; CDR2 reads SASEGT. With 7 bases removed from V and 3 bases from J, the gap between germline ends came to 25 bases. This CDR3 contains 17 residues. The CDR3 bases are TGTGCCAGCATTTTTCATTTTCTACAGGGAAGGAGCTACGAGCAGTACTTC. It codes for CASIFHFLQGRSYEQYF.

The genes are TRBV20-1 and TRBJ2-7, with TRBD2 identical over 10 bases. The CDR3 runs 14 residues. The germline CDR1 and CDR2 sequences are DFQATT and SNEGSKA (reference sequence). The junction had 11 bases not matched to a gene; V was cut back by 7 bases and J by 5 bases. CDR3 DNA sequence: TGCAGTGTTATAGCGGGGGGAGGTCCACACGAGCAGTACTTC. This codes for CSVIAGGGPHEQYF.

In this sample, this clonotype is large. This rearrangement joins TRBV6-5 to TRBJ1-2; D unresolved. With 9 bases removed from V and 0 bases from J, the gap between germline ends came to 14 bases. From germline, CDR1 is MNHEY and CDR2 SVGAGI. This CDR3 contains 14 residues. The CDR3 region is CASLKQKANYGYTF. The CDR3 coding sequence is TGTGCCAGTCTTAAACAGAAAGCTAACTATGGCTACACCTTC.

Within the sample, this clonotype is large. The rearrangement links TRBV19 to TRBJ2-3; 10 bases match TRBD2. V lost 8 bases and J lost 5; bases outside the gene matches: 10. Germline CDR1 is LNHDA and CDR2 is SQIVND (reference sequence). The CDR3 has 15 residues. The CDR3, as DNA: TGTGCCAGTCGCAGGGTAGCGGGGGGTAGAGATACGCAGTATTTT. The encoded protein is CASRRVAGGRDTQYF.

This chain links TRBV6-1 with TRBJ1-1; no firm D call. The CDR3 extends over 12 amino acids. Looked up from germline, CDR1 is MNHNS and CDR2 is SASEGT. Trimming removed 6 bases at V and 5 bases at J, with 10 bases between. CDR3 bases: TGTGCCAGCAGGAGGGTGGGGACTGAAGCTTTCTTT. Protein sequence: CASRRVGTEAFF.

The gene calls are TRBV6-5 and TRBJ1-5; 9 nucleotides line up with TRBD1. With V trimmed by 5 bases and J by 0 bases, 2 bases remained unmatched. CDR3 length equals 15 residues. Per the germline V gene, CDR1 is MNHEY and CDR2 is SVGAGI. CDR3 in DNA: TGTGCCAGCAGTCGGACAGGGGTTAGCAATCAGCCCCAGCATTTT. Amino acid sequence: CASSRTGVSNQPQHF.

Relative to its sample, this clonotype is large (0.1 to 1%). J is TRBJ2-6 and V is TRBV7-9, with D unclear. In germline, CDR1 is SEHNR, CDR2 FQNEAQ (reference sequence). The CDR3 loop spans 15 amino acids. V was cut by 5 bases and J by 2 bases, with 10 bases left in between. The DNA for the CDR3 is TGTGCCAGCAGCCGAGGATCTGCTGGGGCCAACGTCCTGACTTTC. Protein sequence: CASSRGSAGANVLTF. Full variable domain (rest looked up from reference TRBV7-9 and TRBJ2-6): DTGVSQNPRHKITKRGQNVTFRCDPISEHNRLYWYRQTLGQGPEFLTYFQNEAQLEKSRLLSDRFSAERPKGSFSTLEIQRTEQGDSAMYLCASSRGSAGANVLTFGAGSRLTVL.

The chain joins TRBV6-5 to TRBJ1-2; D unresolved. V was cut by 0 bases and J by 2 bases, with 4 bases left in between. The length of the CDR3 is 13 residues. CDR1 MNHEY and CDR2 SVGAGI come from the germline V gene. CDR3 bases: TGTGCCAGCAGTTACTCTGGGAACTATGGCTACACCTTC. Translation gives CASSYSGNYGYTF.

Concerning this clonotype: Just one base apart from a much larger clone, this may be a read error. Lacking the conserved final phenylalanine or tryptophan, this CDR3 likely reflects a read error. This rearrangement joins TRBV12-3 or TRBV12-4 to TRBJ2-1; 8 bases line up with TRBD2. The CDR3 has 12 residues. Unmatched junction bases numbered 6, after V lost 7 bases and J lost 10 bases. The CDR3 nucleotides are TGTGCCAGCACCCGGGGGGGCCGAGAGCAGTTCCTC. Amino acids: CASTRGGREQFL.

The chain joins TRBV20-1 to TRBJ2-7; no reliable D call. The germline CDR1 and CDR2 sequences are DFQATT and SNEGSKA (reference sequence). V was shortened by 3 bases and J by 4 bases, with 10 bases between the two germline ends. The CDR3 runs to 12 residues. This chain's CDR3 is CSASEELYEQYF. The CDR3 DNA follows: TGCAGTGCTAGTGAAGAATTATACGAGCAGTACTTC.

The gene calls are TRBV11-2 and TRBJ1-1, with 7 bases fitting TRBD1. The CDR3 length is 14 residues. Germline values: CDR1 SGHAT, CDR2 FQNNGV. Trimming removed 4 bases from V and 0 bases from J; junction bases left unmatched: 2. The CDR3 region is CASSSGTVNTEAFF. In nucleotides, the CDR3 is TGTGCCAGCAGCTCCGGGACAGTGAACACTGAAGCTTTCTTT.

V gene TRBV20-1 combines with J gene TRBJ2-4; no clear D gene. Germline assignment: CDR1 DFQATT and CDR2 SNEGSKA (reference sequence). Trimming took off 7 bases at V and 0 bases at J, with 10 bases between the two ends. The CDR3 runs to 13 residues. The CDR3 DNA reads as TGCAGTGGGAACGATTTAGCCAAAAACATTCAGTACTTC. This codes for CSGNDLAKNIQYF.

The table lists this clonotype with a count of one. An end of the junction does not agree with germline; a read error may underlie this. This chain connects TRBV10-3 to TRBJ2-1, with D uncertain. The CDR3 loop spans 15 amino acids. Germline CDR1 ENHRY, CDR2 SYGVKD. CDR3 sequence: CDISEGRSSYNEQFF. DNA for the CDR3: TGTGACATCAGTGAAGGGCGAAGCTCCTACAATGAGCAGTTCTTC.

This rearrangement joins TRBV14 to TRBJ1-2; 7 nucleotides align to TRBD1. V lost 4 bases and J lost 8; bases outside the gene matches: 10. CDR1 and CDR2 (germline): SGHDN, FVKESK. CDR3 size: 14 residues. For the CDR3, the DNA is TGTGCCAGCAGCCCTACCCCGGCAGGGGGGGGCTACACCTTC. It codes for CASSPTPAGGGYTF.

This clonotype was seen only a few times. The chain employs TRBV21-1 and TRBJ2-3; TRBD1, the table's D call, was not compared with the DNA. TRBV21-1 is a listed pseudogene. The CDR3 contains 16 residues. The CDR3 coding sequence is TGTGCCAGCAGCAATCCTGACAGGACCGACACAGATACGCAGTATTTT. It yields the protein CASSNPDRTDTDTQYF.

The chain uses TRBV27 and TRBJ2-1; D could derive from TRBD1 or TRBD2 (5 bases each). V was clipped by 2 bases and J by 4 bases, with 15 bases between them. The CDR3 has 16 residues. CDR1 and CDR2 from the germline V gene are MNHEY and SMNVEV (reference sequence). The CDR3 region is CASSLTPGQLYNEQFF. DNA of the CDR3: TGTGCCAGCAGTTTAACCCCGGGGCAGTTATACAATGAGCAGTTCTTC.

Note on this clonotype: This sequence may be a read error, since a much larger clone differs from it by one base. This chain connects TRBV19 to TRBJ2-7, with TRBD2 matching over 13 bases. The V segment lost 10 bases and the J segment 4 bases; nucleotides outside the gene matches: 7. CDR1 is LNHDA, CDR2 SQIVND, per germline (reference sequence). The CDR3 runs to 14 residues. The CDR3 reads CANSGTSGVYEQYF. The CDR3, as DNA: TGTGCCAACTCCGGGACTAGCGGGGTTTACGAGCAGTACTTC.

The chain couples TRBV20-1 to TRBJ1-2, with 8 positions matching TRBD1. J was trimmed by 4 bases and V by 6 bases; bases with no gene match: 7. CDR3 length equals 13 residues. Germline V gene sequence: CDR1 DFQATT, CDR2 SNEGSKA (reference sequence). The CDR3 loop is CSAASGQAYGYTF. The CDR3 DNA is TGCAGTGCCGCCTCGGGACAGGCCTATGGCTACACCTTC.

This clonotype is classed as large. This chain joins TRBV29-1 and TRBJ2-2; a possible D gene is TRBD2 (7 bases). The germline CDR1 and CDR2 sequences are SQVTM and ANQGSEA. Trimming removed 3 bases from V and 7 bases from J, with 12 bases in between. The CDR3 consists of 13 residues. Written as DNA, the CDR3 is TGCAGCGTTGACGCAGGGGAGGGCGGGGAGCTGTTTTTT. Translation gives CSVDAGEGGELFF.

In this sample, this clonotype turned up a few times. The CDR3 loop reads CATSDHSGGQPQHF. As DNA, the CDR3 is TGTGCCACCAGTGATCACTCAGGGGGACAGCCCCAGCATTTT. The chain employs TRBV24-1 and TRBJ1-5; 7 bases are a match to TRBD1. The CDR3 is made up of 14 amino acids. In germline, CDR1 is KGHDR, CDR2 SFDVKD. Trimming removed 3 bases from V and 7 bases from J; junction bases left unmatched: 5.

This clonotype was recorded a few times. The chain joins TRBV15 to TRBJ1-4; 9 bases match TRBD1. Germline trimming cut 0 bases from V and 5 bases from J; bases unmatched to any gene: 4. Looked up from germline, CDR1 is LNHNV and CDR2 is YYDKDF (reference sequence). There are 16 residues in the CDR3. CDR3 DNA: TGTGCCACCAGCAGAGATCGAGGACAGGGGAATGAAAAACTGTTTTTT. Translation: CATSRDRGQGNEKLFF.

By frequency in the sample, this clonotype is large (0.1 to 1%). The chain carries TRBV6-5 and TRBJ2-2; TRBD1 agrees at 9 bases. Germline loops: CDR1 MNHEY, CDR2 SVGAGI. The CDR3 is 15 amino acids. V lost 6 bases, J lost 5 bases, and 7 bases stayed unmatched. The CDR3 loop reads CASRVTGGTTGELFF. Here the CDR3 DNA reads TGTGCCAGCAGGGTCACAGGGGGCACGACCGGGGAGCTGTTTTTT.

The chain has TRBV2 and TRBJ2-7; 15 bases map to TRBD2. This CDR3 comprises 15 residues. Trimming at V came to 6 bases and at J to 6 bases, leaving 6 bases not matched to a gene. Germline CDR1 is SNHLY and CDR2 is FYNNEI. The CDR3 DNA reads TGTGCCAGCAGGGGACTAGCGGGGGGCACGGGCGAGCAGTACTTC. This gives the protein CASRGLAGGTGEQYF.

By proportion, this clonotype is large. V usage is TRBV19 and J usage is TRBJ2-3; the D gene could be TRBD1 or TRBD2 (5 bases each). Germline V gene data show CDR1 as LNHDA and CDR2 as SQIVND (reference sequence). The CDR3 consists of 14 residues. V gave up 5 bases and J gave up 7 bases, with 16 bases separating them. CDR3 coding DNA: TGTGCCAGTAGTCCCGGGACGGACTCAAATACGCAGTATTTT. This codes for CASSPGTDSNTQYF.

A remark on this clonotype: The conserved phenylalanine or tryptophan is not found at the CDR3 terminus, so this likely reflects a read error. This sequence joins TRBV12-3 or TRBV12-4 and TRBJ2-7; D gene ambiguous. CDR3 length equals 13 residues. V lost 7 bases to trimming and J lost 0 bases, with 10 bases between them. CDR3 nucleotides: TGTGCCAGCACACAGACAAACTCCTACGAGCAGTACTTA. This encodes CASTQTNSYEQYL.

This chain links TRBV12-3 or TRBV12-4 with TRBJ1-2; tentatively, D is TRBD1 (5 bases). The CDR3 extends over 15 amino acids. V lost 6 bases to trimming and J lost 3 bases, with 17 bases between them. The CDR3, as DNA: TGTGCCAGCAGCCGAGGAATGGGACGGGACTATGGCTACACCTTC. Translating it yields CASSRGMGRDYGYTF.

This chain joins TRBV21-1 and TRBJ2-1. TRBV21-1 is assigned pseudogene status. The CDR3 loop spans 13 amino acids. The CDR3 reads CASISRWVFEQFF. The CDR3, as DNA: TGTGCCAGCATCTCACGATGGGTATTTGAGCAGTTCTTC.

This chain links TRBV19 with TRBJ2-7; D remains unclear. The germline V and J ends were trimmed by 5 bases and 6 bases, with 8 bases remaining between them. There are 11 residues in the CDR3. Per the germline V gene, CDR1 is LNHDA and CDR2 is SQIVND (reference sequence). The CDR3 sequence is CASSAYSEQYF. The CDR3 bases are TGTGCCAGTAGTGCTTACAGCGAGCAGTACTTC.